The rows below give T cell receptor beta chains drawn from one sample of a study of cytomegalovirus exposure and HLA in healthy donors. TCRdb's copy holds only in-frame clones and misses some; the assay was immunoSEQ multiplex PCR. Here the sample spans 150,000 to 200,000 clones, 79% being singletons. The sequencing input was PBMCs. The receptors stem from a woman aged 50 to 60 in good health and CMV-seronegative. Both conserved end residues are part of each CDR3. The D gene is left open where the match is weak.

>TRBJ2-1|TRBV11-3|TRBD1
CASSWTGGSTKQFF
>TRBJ2-1|TRBV19|.
CASSMGGLPASYNEQFF
>TRBJ2-3|TRBV7-9|.
CASSLASKPGDTQYF
>TRBJ2-1|TRBV18|TRBD1
CASSPSGQGLHEQFF
>TRBJ1-2|TRBV25-1|.
CASKRSGADGYTF
>TRBJ1-2|TRBV5-1|TRBD1
CASSPQGQGYGYTF
>TRBJ1-5|TRBV28|.
CASHRSHSNQPQHF
>TRBJ1-2|TRBV28|TRBD1
CASSFRGRNYGYTF
>TRBJ2-2|TRBV4-3|TRBD2
CASSQPPPGGTDTGELFF
>TRBJ2-1|TRBV7-9|.
CASSLASRSYNEQFF
>TRBJ1-1|TRBV5-1|.
CASSLGIGDTEAFF
>TRBJ1-2|TRBV28|.
CASSQTVPYGYTF
>TRBJ1-1|TRBV5-1|.
CASSLSGEAFF
>TRBJ2-1|TRBV5-1|TRBD2
CASSFEGAGGSWEQFF
>TRBJ1-4|TRBV15|.
CATSTGGTTNEKLFF
>TRBJ1-1|TRBV7-2|TRBD1
CASSSGWTGGMNTEAFF
>TRBJ1-1|TRBV6-5|.
CASSERENTEAFF
>TRBJ1-1|TRBV5-4|.
CASSPTGSDRNTEAFF
>TRBJ2-6|TRBV7-9|.
CASSPRGSGANVLTF
>TRBJ1-1|TRBV2|TRBD1
CASRGAGGRTEAFF
>TRBJ2-7|TRBV29-1|.
CSVIPGTPFPEQYF
>TRBJ2-6|TRBV18|TRBD1
CASSPGTGAGANVLTF
>TRBJ2-7|TRBV15|.
CATSQGGDSYEQYF
>TRBJ1-2|TRBV9|.
CASSDPGAQKSYGYTF
>TRBJ1-4|TRBV7-9|TRBD1
CSSSPGTGEVYEKLFF
>TRBJ1-1|TRBV7-2|.
CASSPTDSGHTEAFF
>TRBJ2-5|TRBV7-6|TRBD2
CASSLAGTRETQYF
>TRBJ1-2|TRBV4-1|.
CASSVDSNYGYTF
>TRBJ2-3|TRBV9|.
CASSVAGGQSTDMQYF
>TRBJ2-2|TRBV7-9|.
CASSLAKETNTGELFF
>TRBJ1-2|TRBV18|.
CVSSPGPEYGYTF
>TRBJ2-2|TRBV29-1|TRBD1
CSVDQGAVGTGELFF
>TRBJ2-7|TRBV4-1|TRBD2
CASSQGLAGTYEQYF
>TRBJ1-1|TRBV5-8|.
CASSLQINTEAFF
>TRBJ2-3|TRBV9|TRBD2
CASSVAGLARDTQYF
>TRBJ2-2|TRBV6-6|.
CASSLTGSGELFF
>TRBJ1-1|TRBV29-1|TRBD1
CSVTTGSDTEAFF
>TRBJ2-3|TRBV19|.
CASQNVAGMLNTQYF
>.|TRBV6-5|.
CASSSRPYEQYF
>TRBJ1-3|TRBV6-1|TRBD1
CASSDLRGLRGNTIYF
>TRBJ2-1|TRBV10-3|TRBD1
CAISGQGASYNEQFF
>TRBJ2-1|TRBV11-1|.
CASSLGLGGNEQFF
>TRBJ1-4|TRBV11-2|.
CASSVGGRVDEKLFF
>TRBJ1-4|TRBV27|TRBD1
CASTDRESEKLFF
>TRBJ1-1|TRBV18|TRBD1
CASSPQGGQYEAFF
>TRBJ2-7|TRBV6-5|.
CASSYSITGYYEQYF
>TRBJ2-7|TRBV6-5|.
CASSIQGEQYF
>TRBJ1-2|TRBV5-1|TRBD1
CASSLLEWMDRAVGGYTF
>TRBJ1-5|TRBV28|TRBD1
CASIEGQGYQPQHF
>TRBJ2-7|TRBV11-2|TRBD2
CASSPRGLARPGAYEQYF
>TRBJ2-2|TRBV9|TRBD2
CASGAGTSGRGTGELFF